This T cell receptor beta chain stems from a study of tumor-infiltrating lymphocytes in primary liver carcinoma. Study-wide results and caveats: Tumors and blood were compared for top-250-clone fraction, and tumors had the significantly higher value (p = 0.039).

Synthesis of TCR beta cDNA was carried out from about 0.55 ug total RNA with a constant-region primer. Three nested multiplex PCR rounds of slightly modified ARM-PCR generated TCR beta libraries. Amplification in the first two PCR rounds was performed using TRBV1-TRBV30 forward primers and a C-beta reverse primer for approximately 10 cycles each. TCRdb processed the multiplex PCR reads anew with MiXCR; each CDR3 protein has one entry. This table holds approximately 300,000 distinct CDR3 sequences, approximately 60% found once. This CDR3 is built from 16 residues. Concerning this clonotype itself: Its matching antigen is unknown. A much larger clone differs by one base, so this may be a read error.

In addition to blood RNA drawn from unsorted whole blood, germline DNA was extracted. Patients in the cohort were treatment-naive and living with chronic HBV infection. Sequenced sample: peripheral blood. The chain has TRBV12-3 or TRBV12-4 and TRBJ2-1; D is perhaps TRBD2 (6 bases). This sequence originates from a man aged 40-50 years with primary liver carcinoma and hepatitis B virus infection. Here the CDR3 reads CASSLAGLASYNEEFF. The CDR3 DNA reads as TGTGCCAGCAGTTTAGCGGGACTGGCCTCCTACAATGAGGAGTTCTTC.